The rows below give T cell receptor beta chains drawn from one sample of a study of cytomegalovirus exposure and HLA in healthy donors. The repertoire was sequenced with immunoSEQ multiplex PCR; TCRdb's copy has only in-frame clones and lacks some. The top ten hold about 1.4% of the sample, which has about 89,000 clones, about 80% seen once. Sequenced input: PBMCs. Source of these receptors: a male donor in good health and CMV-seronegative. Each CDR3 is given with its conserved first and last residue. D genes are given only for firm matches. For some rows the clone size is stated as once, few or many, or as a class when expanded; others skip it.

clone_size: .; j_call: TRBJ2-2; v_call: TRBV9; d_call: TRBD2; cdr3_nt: TGTGCCAGCAGCGCAGCGGGGGGCCCCCCCGGGGAGCTGTTTTTT; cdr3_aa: CASSAAGGPPGELFF
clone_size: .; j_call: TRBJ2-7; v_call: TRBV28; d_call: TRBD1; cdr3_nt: TGTGCCAGCAGTCCCGACAGGGGGGAATCCTACGAGCAGTACTTC; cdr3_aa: CASSPDRGESYEQYF
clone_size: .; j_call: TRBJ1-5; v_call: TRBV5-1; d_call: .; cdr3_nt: TGCGCCAGCAGCTTCGAGGGGGGCAATCAGCCCCAGCATTTT; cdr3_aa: CASSFEGGNQPQHF
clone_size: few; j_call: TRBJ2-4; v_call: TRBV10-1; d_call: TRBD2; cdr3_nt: TGCGCCAGCAGTGAGTCCAGCGGGGCCCCAAACATTCAGTACTTC; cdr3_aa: CASSESSGAPNIQYF
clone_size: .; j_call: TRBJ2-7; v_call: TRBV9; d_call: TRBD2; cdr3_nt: TGTGCCAGCAGCGTAGTAGCGGGGGGCCATCCTGACGAGCAGTACTTC; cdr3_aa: CASSVVAGGHPDEQYF
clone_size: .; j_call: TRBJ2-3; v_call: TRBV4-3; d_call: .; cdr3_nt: TGCGCCAGCAGCCAAGACGCGCGCACAGATACGCAGTATTTT; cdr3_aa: CASSQDARTDTQYF
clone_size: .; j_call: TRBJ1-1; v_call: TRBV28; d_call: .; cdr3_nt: TGTGCCAGCAGTTTGTTCAAGGGGTCAATTTCTTTGAACACTGAAGCTTTCTTT; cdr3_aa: CASSLFKGSISLNTEAFF
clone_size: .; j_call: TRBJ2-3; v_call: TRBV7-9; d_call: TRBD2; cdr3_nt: TGTGCCAGCAGGTCTAGCGGGGATGGCACAGATACGCAGTATTTT; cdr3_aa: CASRSSGDGTDTQYF
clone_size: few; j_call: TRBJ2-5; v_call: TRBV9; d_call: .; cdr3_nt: TGTGCCAGCAGCGTAGGAGGGCTAGAGACCCAGTACTTC; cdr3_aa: CASSVGGLETQYF
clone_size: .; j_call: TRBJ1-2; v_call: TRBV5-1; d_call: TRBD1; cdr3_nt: TGCGCCAGCAGCGACGGACAGGGATTCCAAAAAAATGGCTACACCTTC; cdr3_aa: CASSDGQGFQKNGYTF
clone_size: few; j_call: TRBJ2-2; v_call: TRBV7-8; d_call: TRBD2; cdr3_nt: TGTGCCAGCATGGCGGGGGGCGGGTATACCGGGGAGCTGTTTTTT; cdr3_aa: CASMAGGGYTGELFF
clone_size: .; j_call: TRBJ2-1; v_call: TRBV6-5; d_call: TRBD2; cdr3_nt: TGTGCCAGCAGTTACTCGAGGCGGGAGGGCGGGAATGAGCAGTTCTTC; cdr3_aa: CASSYSRREGGNEQFF
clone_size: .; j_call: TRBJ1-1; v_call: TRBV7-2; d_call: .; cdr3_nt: TGTGCCAGCAGCCCGGCGGTTATGATGAACACTGAAGCTTTCTTT; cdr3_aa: CASSPAVMMNTEAFF
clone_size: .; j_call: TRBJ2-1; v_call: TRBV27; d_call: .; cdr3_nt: TGTGCCAGCAGTTTATCGGAGGCTTTCTCCTACAATGAGCAGTTCTTC; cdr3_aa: CASSLSEAFSYNEQFF
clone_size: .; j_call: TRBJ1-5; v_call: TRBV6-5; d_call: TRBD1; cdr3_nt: TGTGCCAGCAGTTCCGGACAGGGGAATCAGCCCCAGCATTTT; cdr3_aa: CASSSGQGNQPQHF
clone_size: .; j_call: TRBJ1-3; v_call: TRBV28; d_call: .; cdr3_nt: TGTGCCAGCAGTTCACTTGGAAACACCATATATTTT; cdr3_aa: CASSSLGNTIYF
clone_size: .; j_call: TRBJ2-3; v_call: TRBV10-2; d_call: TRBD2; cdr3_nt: TGCGCCAGCAAATTAGCGGGAGAGCCAGATACGCAGTATTTT; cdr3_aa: CASKLAGEPDTQYF
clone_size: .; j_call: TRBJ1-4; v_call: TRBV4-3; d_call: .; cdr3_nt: TGCGCCAGCAGCCAAGAGCTGGGGGGAGGAAAACTGTTTTTT; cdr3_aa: CASSQELGGGKLFF
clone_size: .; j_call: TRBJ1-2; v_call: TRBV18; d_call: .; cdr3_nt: TGTGCCAGCTCACCACAACAGGGCAACTATGGCTACACCTTC; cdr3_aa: CASSPQQGNYGYTF
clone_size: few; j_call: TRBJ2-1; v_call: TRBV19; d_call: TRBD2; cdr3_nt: TGTGCCAGTAAGGGCGGGGGCTCCTACAATGAGCAGTTCTTC; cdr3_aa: CASKGGGSYNEQFF
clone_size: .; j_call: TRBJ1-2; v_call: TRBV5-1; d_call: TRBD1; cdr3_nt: TGCGCCAGCAGAGGGACAGGGTCTTTTAACTATGGCTACACCTTC; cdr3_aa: CASRGTGSFNYGYTF
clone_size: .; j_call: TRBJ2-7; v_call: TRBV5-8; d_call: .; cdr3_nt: TGTGCCAGCAGCTTAGAGAACGAGCAGTACTTC; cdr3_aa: CASSLENEQYF
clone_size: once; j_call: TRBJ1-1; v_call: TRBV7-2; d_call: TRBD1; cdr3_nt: TGTGCCAGCAGCTCGCGGACAGGGACCTTGAACACTGAAGCTTTCTTT; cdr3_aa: CASSSRTGTLNTEAFF